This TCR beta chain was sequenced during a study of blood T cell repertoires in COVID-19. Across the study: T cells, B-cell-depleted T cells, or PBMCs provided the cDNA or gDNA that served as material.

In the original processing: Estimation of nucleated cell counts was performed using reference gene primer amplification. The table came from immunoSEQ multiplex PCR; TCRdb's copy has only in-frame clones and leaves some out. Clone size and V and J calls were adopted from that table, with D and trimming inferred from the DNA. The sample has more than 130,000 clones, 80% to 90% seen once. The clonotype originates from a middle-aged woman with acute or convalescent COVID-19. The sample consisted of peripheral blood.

The CDR3 loop reads CASCPRGVNQPQHF. For the CDR3, the DNA is TGTGCCAGTTGCCCCCGGGGGGTCAATCAGCCCCAGCATTTT. The V gene is TRBV2, the J gene TRBJ1-5; D is possibly TRBD1 (5 bases). Germline V gene data show CDR1 as SNHLY and CDR2 as FYNNEI. Trimming took 9 bases from V and 3 from J, leaving 15 bases between them. CDR3 size: 14 residues.